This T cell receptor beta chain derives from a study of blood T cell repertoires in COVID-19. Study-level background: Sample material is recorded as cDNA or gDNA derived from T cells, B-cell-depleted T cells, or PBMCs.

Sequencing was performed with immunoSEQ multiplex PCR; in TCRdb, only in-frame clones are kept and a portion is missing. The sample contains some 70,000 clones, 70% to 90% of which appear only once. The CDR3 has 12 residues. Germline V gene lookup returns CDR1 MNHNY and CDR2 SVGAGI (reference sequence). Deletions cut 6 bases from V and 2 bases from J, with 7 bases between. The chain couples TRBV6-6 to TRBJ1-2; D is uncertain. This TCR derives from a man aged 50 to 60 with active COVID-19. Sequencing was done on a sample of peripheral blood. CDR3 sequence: CASSMENYGYTF. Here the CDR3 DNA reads TGTGCCAGCAGCATGGAGAACTATGGCTACACCTTC.